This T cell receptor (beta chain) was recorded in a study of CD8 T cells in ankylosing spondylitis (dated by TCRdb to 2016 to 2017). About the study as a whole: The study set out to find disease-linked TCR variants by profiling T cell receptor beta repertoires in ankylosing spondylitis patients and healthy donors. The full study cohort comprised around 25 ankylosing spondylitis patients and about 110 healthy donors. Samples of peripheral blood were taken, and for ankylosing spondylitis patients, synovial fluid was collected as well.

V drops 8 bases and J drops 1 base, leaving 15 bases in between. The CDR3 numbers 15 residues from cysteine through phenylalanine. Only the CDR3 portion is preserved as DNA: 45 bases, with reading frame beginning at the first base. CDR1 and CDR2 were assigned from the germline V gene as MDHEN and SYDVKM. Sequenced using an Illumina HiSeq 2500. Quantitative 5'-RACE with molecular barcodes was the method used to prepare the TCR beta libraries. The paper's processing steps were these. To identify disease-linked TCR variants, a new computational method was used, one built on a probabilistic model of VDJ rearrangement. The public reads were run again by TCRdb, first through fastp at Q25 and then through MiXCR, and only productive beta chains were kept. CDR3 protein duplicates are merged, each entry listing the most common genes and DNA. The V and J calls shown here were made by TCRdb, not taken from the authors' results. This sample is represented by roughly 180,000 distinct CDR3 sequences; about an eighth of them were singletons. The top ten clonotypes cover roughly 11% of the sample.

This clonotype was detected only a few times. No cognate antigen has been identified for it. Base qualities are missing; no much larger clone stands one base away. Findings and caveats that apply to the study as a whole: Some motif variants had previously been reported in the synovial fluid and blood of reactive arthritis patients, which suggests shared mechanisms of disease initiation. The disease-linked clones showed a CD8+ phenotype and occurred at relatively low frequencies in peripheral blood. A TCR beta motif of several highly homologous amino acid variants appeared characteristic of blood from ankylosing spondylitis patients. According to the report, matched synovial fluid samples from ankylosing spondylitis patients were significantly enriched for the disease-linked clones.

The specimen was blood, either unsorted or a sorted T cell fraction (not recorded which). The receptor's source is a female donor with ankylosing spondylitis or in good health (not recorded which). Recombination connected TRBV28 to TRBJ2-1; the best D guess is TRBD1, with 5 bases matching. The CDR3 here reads CASGAPDRSYNEQFF. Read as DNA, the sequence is TGTGCCAGCGGGGCGCCGGACCGGTCCTACAATGAGCAGTTCTTC.